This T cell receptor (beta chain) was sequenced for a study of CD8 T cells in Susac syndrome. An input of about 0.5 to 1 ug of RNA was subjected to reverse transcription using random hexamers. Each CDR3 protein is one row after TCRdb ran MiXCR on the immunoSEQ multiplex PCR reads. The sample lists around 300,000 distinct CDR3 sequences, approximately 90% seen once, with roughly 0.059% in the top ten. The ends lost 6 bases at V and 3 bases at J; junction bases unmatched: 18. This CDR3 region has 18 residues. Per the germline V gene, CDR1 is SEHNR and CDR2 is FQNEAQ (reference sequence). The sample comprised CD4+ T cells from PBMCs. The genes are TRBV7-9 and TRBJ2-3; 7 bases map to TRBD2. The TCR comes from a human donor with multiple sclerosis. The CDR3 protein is CASRNKIRVAGVTDTQYF. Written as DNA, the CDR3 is TGTGCCAGCAGAAACAAGATCCGAGTGGCGGGAGTTACAGATACGCAGTATTTT.